The table lists the clone carrying this T cell receptor (beta chain) with a count of one. No antigen is known for it. The data belong to a study of CD8 T cells in ankylosing spondylitis. With molecular barcodes, quantitative 5'-RACE was used to make the TCR beta libraries. TCRdb re-analysed the 5' RACE reads in MiXCR, keeping a single row per CDR3 protein. The table records 200,000 or so distinct CDR3 sequences, 15% to 20% of them present only once. Findings and limits, study-wide: A motif of seven or eight highly homologous TCR beta variants was seen as apparently characteristic of ankylosing spondylitis blood. Disease-associated clones were reportedly significantly overrepresented in matched ankylosing spondylitis synovial fluid. Several of the motif variants were reported before in synovial fluid and blood from reactive arthritis.

Material for sequencing was blood, either unsorted or a sorted T cell fraction (not recorded which). This clonotype originated in a male donor between 5 and 29 years old with ankylosing spondylitis or in good health (not recorded which).

As DNA, the CDR3 is TGTGCCAGCAGCGCAACCTCCGGGACAGGGGCCGGGGAGCTGTTTTTT. It translates to CASSATSGTGAGELFF. This sequence joins TRBV11-2 and TRBJ2-2, with 10 bases lining up with TRBD1. This CDR3 region has 16 residues. From germline, CDR1 is SGHAT and CDR2 FQNNGV. With 5 bases clipped from V and 6 bases from J, the junction kept 9 bases outside the gene matches.